These 25 T cell receptor beta chains were all obtained from the same sample, sequenced in a study of cytomegalovirus exposure and HLA in healthy donors. Amplification used 60 Vbeta primers and 13 Jbeta primers. The repertoire was sequenced with immunoSEQ multiplex PCR; TCRdb's copy has only in-frame clones and lacks some. The sample has about 110,000 clones; 65% to 80% are singletons. Sequencing was performed on PBMCs. The receptors were gathered from a man between 25 and 39 years old in good health and CMV-seropositive.

The gene calls are TRBV5-1 and TRBJ1-1; 7 positions match TRBD1. This CDR3 has 13 amino acids. Germline V gene data show CDR1 as SGHRS and CDR2 as YFSETQ. V shed 2 bases and J 9 bases; nucleotides not matched to a gene: 7. In DNA form, the CDR3 reads TGCGCCAGCAGCTTAGAACAGGGGAGACAAGCTTTCTTT. It translates to CASSLEQGRQAFF.

V gene TRBV5-5 combines with J gene TRBJ1-1; weak D call: TRBD1 (6 bases). The length of the CDR3 is 13 residues. Trimming removed 4 bases at V and 11 bases at J, with 18 bases between. CDR1 is SGHKS, CDR2 YYEKEE, per germline (reference sequence). The CDR3 DNA follows: TGTGCCAGCAGCGGGGAATACACAGGGAAGGCTTTCTTT. Translated, it gives CASSGEYTGKAFF.

V gene TRBV7-7 combines with J gene TRBJ2-5; TRBD2 agrees at 7 bases. CDR3 size: 15 residues. The V gene end was trimmed by 1 base and the J gene end by 1 base; junction bases not matched to a gene: 3. Germline CDR1 is SSHAT and CDR2 is FNYEAQ (reference sequence). CDR3 coding DNA: TGTGCCAGCAGCTTAGGCGGGACTACCCAAGAGACCCAGTACTTC. The encoded protein is CASSLGGTTQETQYF.

This chain joins TRBV30 and TRBJ1-1; tentative D call: TRBD1 (6 bases). V was cut by 5 bases and J by 0 bases, with 10 bases left in between. Germline values: CDR1 GTSNPN, CDR2 SVGIG (reference sequence). The CDR3 extends over 13 amino acids. CDR3 sequence: CAWEDSLNTEAFF. CDR3 bases: TGTGCCTGGGAGGACAGTTTGAACACTGAAGCTTTCTTT.

The chain uses TRBV7-2 and TRBJ1-2, with D hard to call. With 5 bases removed from V and 8 bases from J, the gap between germline ends came to 9 bases. Per the germline V gene, CDR1 is SGHTA and CDR2 is FQGNSA. This CDR3 contains 11 residues. CDR3 nucleotides: TGTGCCAGCAGCCCCAGTGTCGGCTACACCTTC. This sequence encodes CASSPSVGYTF. The complete variable domain, with remaining parts taken from reference TRBV7-2 and TRBJ1-2, reads GAGVSQSPSNKVTEKGKDVELRCDPISGHTALYWYRQSLGQGLEFLIYFQGNSAPDKSGLPSDRFSAERTGGSVSTLTIQRTQQEDSAVYLCASSPSVGYTFGSGTRLTVV.

V is TRBV4-1 and J is TRBJ1-4, with D possibly being TRBD1 (6 bases). Trimming removed 1 base at V and 3 bases at J, with 12 bases between. The CDR3 extends over 16 amino acids. Germline V gene sequence: CDR1 MGHRA, CDR2 YSYEKL. The CDR3 loop is CASSQARGASNEKLFF. CDR3 nucleotide sequence: TGCGCCAGCAGCCAAGCCCGGGGGGCGTCTAATGAAAAACTGTTTTTT.

This sequence joins TRBV7-6 and TRBJ2-3; 8 bases are a match to TRBD1. The CDR3 is made up of 15 amino acids. Per the germline V gene, CDR1 is SGHVS and CDR2 is FNYEAQ. V shed 5 bases and J 0 bases; nucleotides not matched to a gene: 4. The CDR3 region is CASSPGQGSTDTQYF. The CDR3 DNA follows: TGTGCCAGCAGCCCAGGACAGGGTAGCACAGATACGCAGTATTTT.

The V call is TRBV7-2, the J call TRBJ2-5; 7 bases line up with TRBD1. The trim removed 3 bases at V and 4 bases at J, leaving 2 bases unmatched. CDR3 length equals 13 residues. Germline V lookup: CDR1 SGHTA, CDR2 FQGNSA. The CDR3 is CASSFDRVETQYF. The CDR3 region has the DNA TGTGCCAGCAGCTTCGACAGGGTAGAGACCCAGTACTTC.

CDR3 region: CASSTLASETQYF. CDR3 DNA sequence: TGTGCCAGTAGTACGCTAGCATCGGAGACCCAGTACTTC. The rearrangement joins TRBV19 to TRBJ2-5; D may be TRBD2 (5 bases). The CDR3 covers 13 residues. V gave up 4 bases and J gave up 5 bases, with 11 bases separating them. From germline, CDR1 is LNHDA and CDR2 SQIVND (reference sequence).

The rearrangement links TRBV27 to TRBJ2-4; 9 bases agree with TRBD1. The CDR3 spans 14 residues. V was clipped by 5 bases and J by 9 bases; unmatched bases: 8. Germline CDR1 is MNHEY and CDR2 is SMNVEV (reference sequence). This CDR3 is CASSPGQGMGIQYF. The CDR3 nucleotides read TGTGCCAGCAGTCCGGGACAGGGAATGGGCATTCAGTACTTC.

The chain couples TRBV28 to TRBJ1-5; the D gene is possibly TRBD1 (6 bases). Germline values: CDR1 MDHEN, CDR2 SYDVKM. CDR3 size: 12 residues. The V end lost 6 bases, the J end lost 6 bases, and 9 bases lay between the germline ends. CDR3 residues: CASSLQGQPQHF. The DNA for the CDR3 is TGTGCCAGCAGCCTACAGGGTCAGCCCCAGCATTTT. Complete variable domain (other parts from reference TRBV28 and TRBJ1-5): DVKVTQSSRYLVKRTGEKVFLECVQDMDHENMFWYRQDPGLGLRLIYFSYDVKMKEKGDIPEGYSVSREKKERFSLILESASTNQTSMYLCASSLQGQPQHFGDGTRLSIL.

This clone was found a few times. The chain uses TRBV5-1 and TRBJ1-1; 9 nucleotides agree with TRBD1. Germline CDR1 SGHRS, CDR2 YFSETQ. The J segment lost 0 bases and the V segment lost 3 bases, leaving 0 bases of the junction unmatched. The CDR3 runs 14 residues. CDR3 amino acids: CASSWDRVNTEAFF. As DNA, the CDR3 is TGCGCCAGCAGCTGGGACAGGGTGAACACTGAAGCTTTCTTT.

The chain recombines TRBV30 with TRBJ1-5; 7 bases map to TRBD1. This CDR3 region has 14 residues. Germline V gene data show CDR1 as GTSNPN and CDR2 as SVGIG (reference sequence). Trimming removed 1 base from V and 5 bases from J; junction bases left unmatched: 5. CDR3 nucleotides: TGTGCCTGGAGTGCGGGACAGAATTATCAGCCCCAGCATTTT. Translating gives CAWSAGQNYQPQHF. Looking up the rest from reference TRBV30 and TRBJ1-5 gives the full variable domain: SQTIHQWPATLVQPVGSPLSLECTVEGTSNPNLYWYRQAAGRGLQLLFYSVGIGQISSEVPQNLSASRPQDRQFILSSKKLLLSDSGFYLCAWSAGQNYQPQHFGDGTRLSIL.

The count of this clone is one. The V and J genes are TRBV19 and TRBJ1-1; a possible D gene is TRBD1 (6 bases). Trimming cost V 6 bases and J 2 bases, with 13 bases left between them. CDR1 and CDR2 from the germline V gene are LNHDA and SQIVND (reference sequence). The CDR3 has 14 amino acids. The CDR3 loop reads CASSFYRANTEAFF. The CDR3 DNA is TGTGCCAGTAGCTTCTACAGGGCCAACACTGAAGCTTTCTTT.

This chain links TRBV14 with TRBJ1-1; D perhaps matches TRBD1 (6 bases). CDR3 length equals 16 residues. Germline V gives CDR1 SGHDN, CDR2 FVKESK. Trimming left V 0 bases short and J 5 bases short, with 16 bases between. The CDR3 is CASSQDWRGGWTEAFF. The CDR3 DNA follows: TGTGCCAGCAGCCAAGACTGGCGGGGGGGCTGGACTGAAGCTTTCTTT.

The gene calls are TRBV1 and TRBJ2-2; the table assigns TRBD1, which was not confirmed against the DNA. TRBV1 is a pseudogene segment. The CDR3 has 17 amino acids. CDR3 sequence: CTSSQDPGTVRTGELFF. In DNA, the CDR3 is TGCACCAGCAGCCAAGATCCCGGGACAGTACGCACCGGGGAGCTGTTTTTT.

The rearrangement links TRBV5-4 to TRBJ1-2; D unresolved. Germline V gene sequence: CDR1 SGHNT, CDR2 YYREEE (reference sequence). This CDR3 region has 13 residues. With 0 bases removed from V and 8 bases from J, the gap between germline ends came to 11 bases. CDR3 sequence (DNA): TGTGCCAGCAGCTTGGCCGGGGTGGGCGGCTACACCTTC. Encoded protein: CASSLAGVGGYTF.

In its sample, this clone was seen a few times. This chain uses TRBV7-2 with TRBJ1-4; TRBD1 matches at 10 bases. This CDR3 comprises 15 residues. CDR1 and CDR2 from the germline V gene are SGHTA and FQGNSA. V was pared by 5 bases and J by 3 bases, with 3 bases of the junction left unmatched. The CDR3 loop is CASSRQGAPNEKLFF. The CDR3 DNA reads as TGTGCCAGCAGCAGACAGGGGGCCCCTAATGAAAAACTGTTTTTT.

This chain joins TRBV5-1 and TRBJ1-6, with TRBD1 matching over 7 bases. V was clipped by 4 bases and J by 6 bases; unmatched bases: 4. The V gene's germline CDR1 is SGHRS and CDR2 YFSETQ. CDR3 length: 14 amino acids. The CDR3 region is CASSTRQGNSPLHF. The CDR3 DNA reads as TGCGCCAGCAGCACGCGACAGGGTAATTCACCCCTCCACTTT.

This clone was seen just once. The CDR3 spells CASSRGTSGGRGTDTQYF. The CDR3 DNA follows: TGTGCCAGCAGCCGAGGGACTAGCGGGGGACGAGGCACAGATACGCAGTATTTT. V is TRBV7-2 and J is TRBJ2-3, with 14 nucleotides matching TRBD2. With V trimmed by 5 bases and J by 1 base, 8 bases remained unmatched. Germline V gene lookup returns CDR1 SGHTA and CDR2 FQGNSA. The CDR3 has 18 residues.

The rearrangement uses TRBV19 and TRBJ2-7; 9 positions agree with TRBD1. Trimming cost V 5 bases and J 5 bases; bases outside gene matches: 10. Looked up from germline, CDR1 is LNHDA and CDR2 is SQIVND (reference sequence). CDR3 length: 15 amino acids. The CDR3 sequence is CASSFTGTGLNEQYF. The CDR3 coding sequence is TGTGCCAGTAGTTTTACCGGGACAGGGCTGAACGAGCAGTACTTC. Based on the CDR3 plus reference TRBV19 and TRBJ2-7, the full variable domain is DGGITQSPKYLFRKEGQNVTLSCEQNLNHDAMYWYRQDPGQGLRLIYYSQIVNDFQKGDIAEGYSVSREKKESFPLTVTSAQKNPTAFYLCASSFTGTGLNEQYFGPGTRLTVT.

This clone has more than one count but fewer than ten. Written as DNA, the CDR3 is TGTGCCAGCACCGCGGACACCGGGGAGCTGTTTTTT. It translates to CASTADTGELFF. V and J are TRBV2 and TRBJ2-2, with D hard to call. V lost 7 bases and J lost 3, with 6 bases in between. CDR3 length: 12 amino acids. In germline, CDR1 is SNHLY, CDR2 FYNNEI.

The rearrangement joins TRBV6-1 to TRBJ1-5, with D unresolved. V was trimmed by 11 bases and J by 0 bases, leaving 8 bases between them. Germline-derived CDR1 and CDR2 are MNHNS and SASEGT. The length of the CDR3 is 12 residues. CDR3 bases: TGTGCCGCCCAGAATAGCAATCAGCCCCAGCATTTT. Residues: CAAQNSNQPQHF.

V usage is TRBV6-5 and J usage is TRBJ2-7, with 7 bases that match TRBD1. The V gene's germline CDR1 is MNHEY and CDR2 SVGAGI. The CDR3 is made up of 15 amino acids. V dropped 7 bases and J dropped 0; count of bases not matched to a gene: 9. The CDR3 sequence: CASMGQRGPSYEQYF. The DNA of the CDR3 is TGTGCCAGCATGGGACAGCGAGGACCCTCCTACGAGCAGTACTTC.

This clone was seen only once. The chain recombines TRBV12-5 with TRBJ1-1, with D perhaps matching TRBD1 (6 bases). Trimming pared 0 bases from V and 7 bases from J, leaving 21 bases between. Germline V gene sequence: CDR1 LGHNT, CDR2 FRNRAP. This CDR3 has 17 residues. CDR3 in amino acids: CASGLVVGRGAKIEAFF. As DNA, the CDR3 is TGTGCTAGTGGTTTGGTAGTGGGTCGGGGGGCGAAGATTGAAGCTTTCTTT.